The TCR beta chain under discussion was sequenced for a study of blood T cell repertoires in COVID-19 (dated by TCRdb to the early 2020s). About the investigation overall: Samples from collaborators originated in the United States, Italy and Spain and spanned both the acute and convalescent phases of COVID-19. The material from the prospective study consisted of cDNA or gDNA derived from T cells, B-cell-depleted T cells, or PBMCs. Deeply sampled blood TCRbeta repertoires from subjects exposed to, actively infected with, or recovered from COVID-19 were included in the dataset. The repertoires were released in a freely available public database intended as a resource for research on the immune response to SARS-CoV-2. Samples came from the ongoing ImmuneRACE study (first 160 participants) plus 1,254 subjects from 6 global collaborators. Nearly every sample came with metadata listing a de-identified subject ID, COVID-19 status, age in years and sex. Where available, HLA class I and class II types were taken from metadata supplied by the sample provider and were not determined by assay-based typing.

Study-wide conclusions, independent of this receptor: The quantity of clinical and demographic metadata differed by source and by participant and was supplied without curation.

With regard to this clone: Which antigen it targets is not known. Base-call qualities are not available, and no considerably larger clone is one nucleotide away.

Each collaborating institution followed its own protocols to collect whole blood in K2EDTA tubes. For TCRbeta analysis, collaborator samples were shipped as frozen whole blood, as isolated PBMCs, or as DNA extracted from either sample type. TCRbeta CDR3 regions were amplified from genomic DNA by means of the immunoSEQ Assay, a bias-controlled multiplex PCR. As for the original processing: Within the assay, amplification of reference gene primers was used to estimate how many nucleated cells each sample contained. To quantify the absolute abundance of each unique TCRbeta CDR3 rearrangement, sequence reads were collapsed and filtered. Productive Simpson clonality was computed per sample as the square root of Simpson's diversity index over productive rearrangements. As stored in TCRdb, this immuneACCESS dataset retains in-frame rearrangements with V and J assigned. A fraction of the clones does not appear; measured against another copy, unresolved V genes explain less than half of the discrepancy, and the remainder lacks a known reason. That table supplies the V and J calls and clone size; D and trimming were determined from the DNA. The sample table shows 200,000 to 250,000 clones, and around 88% are seen once. The top ten clones comprise 1.5% of the sample.

Reading from cysteine to phenylalanine, the CDR3 counts 13 amino acids. Kept here is only the CDR3 DNA, which spans 39 bases and is read in frame from base 1. V loses 3 bases, J loses 8 bases, and the germline ends lie 11 bases apart. This TCR was recovered from a man younger than 35 with active or convalescent COVID-19. Recombination connected TRBV12-3 or TRBV12-4 to TRBJ2-1; TRBD2 is possibly the D segment (6 matching bases). Source material: peripheral blood. The CDR3 loop reads CASSLDAGHEQFF. The DNA reads as follows: TGTGCCAGCAGTTTGGACGCGGGGCATGAGCAGTTCTTC.